The rows below give T cell receptor beta chains drawn from one sample of a study of CD8 T cells in ankylosing spondylitis. TCRdb recomputed calls from the 5' RACE reads with MiXCR, one row per CDR3 protein. Seen here are about 440,000 distinct CDR3 sequences, roughly 18% observed once, and the top ten hold just over 1%. What was sequenced was blood, either unsorted or a sorted T cell fraction (not recorded which). These receptors were taken from a male donor with ankylosing spondylitis. Both conserved end residues are part of each CDR3. A D gene is named only where the DNA matches it firmly. Only part of the rows carry a size: once, few, many, or a class if the clone is expanded.

CDR3aa | CDR3nt | d_gene | j_gene | abundance | v_gene
CASSKGQGSIQYF | TGTGCCAGCAGTAAGGGACAGGGGTCCATTCAGTACTTC | TRBD1 | TRBJ2-4 | - | TRBV6-1
CASGARLARETQYF | TGTGCCAGCGGGGCTAGACTGGCCCGGGAGACCCAGTACTTC | - | TRBJ2-5 | - | TRBV18
CATMATSQHYEQYF | TGTGCCACAATGGCCACAAGCCAGCACTACGAGCAGTACTTC | - | TRBJ2-7 | - | TRBV7-9
CASSLDNRGTSAWADTQYF | TGTGCCAGCAGCTTAGATAATCGAGGGACTAGCGCCTGGGCAGATACGCAGTATTTT | TRBD2 | TRBJ2-3 | - | TRBV11-2
CASSADRVTGDEQYF | TGTGCCAGCAGCGCCGACAGGGTAACCGGCGACGAGCAGTACTTC | TRBD1 | TRBJ2-7 | - | TRBV2
CASSDSSSGGPTYNEQFF | TGTGCCAGCAGTGACTCGTCTAGCGGGGGGCCCACCTACAATGAGCAGTTCTTC | TRBD2 | TRBJ2-1 | - | TRBV6-4
CASSSRLASGVHEQFF | TGTGCCAGCAGCTCCCGACTAGCGTCGGGTGTCCATGAGCAGTTCTTC | TRBD2 | TRBJ2-1 | few | TRBV11-3
CASSQPGQGAGEQYF | TGTGCCAGCTCGCAGCCGGGACAGGGGGCCGGGGAGCAGTACTTC | TRBD1 | TRBJ2-7 | - | TRBV25-1
CASSDRTGLGYTF | TGTGCCAGCAGCGATAGGACAGGGCTCGGCTACACCTTC | TRBD1 | TRBJ1-2 | - | TRBV7-9
CSVQDRMNTEAFF | TGCAGCGTTCAGGACAGGATGAACACTGAAGCTTTCTTT | TRBD1 | TRBJ1-1 | few | TRBV29-1
CASSPGAVLGETQYF | TGTGCCAGCAGCCCAGGAGCAGTTCTAGGAGAGACCCAGTACTTC | - | TRBJ2-5 | few | TRBV9
CSARVPGVRGELFF | TGCAGTGCTAGAGTTCCGGGAGTCAGGGGGGAGCTGTTTTTT | - | TRBJ2-2 | - | TRBV20-1
CASSEVLAGAGEQFF | TGTGCCAGCAGTGAAGTTCTAGCGGGAGCCGGTGAGCAGTTCTTC | TRBD2 | TRBJ2-1 | few | TRBV2
CASSIPGVRSGANVLTF | TGTGCCAGCAGTATACCCGGAGTGAGGTCCGGGGCCAACGTCCTGACTTTC | - | TRBJ2-6 | - | TRBV6-5
CSARGGLAGGIDNEQFF | TGCAGTGCTAGAGGTGGACTAGCGGGAGGGATCGACAATGAGCAGTTCTTC | TRBD2 | TRBJ2-1 | few | TRBV20-1
CASSLHGLAGADTQYF | TGTGCCAGCAGCTTACATGGACTAGCGGGAGCAGATACGCAGTATTTT | TRBD2 | TRBJ2-3 | - | TRBV7-3
CATSDASGKQYF | TGTGCCACCAGTGACGCTAGCGGGAAGCAGTACTTC | TRBD2 | TRBJ2-7 | few | TRBV24-1
CASSVDGGGELFF | TGTGCCAGCAGCGTAGATGGGGGCGGGGAGCTGTTTTTT | - | TRBJ2-2 | few | TRBV9
CASSSNGGEAFF | TGTGCCAGCAGCTCCAATGGGGGAGAAGCTTTCTTT | - | TRBJ1-1 | - | TRBV11-2
CASSLPGGGTEAFF | TGTGCCAGCTCACTTCCGGGCGGGGGGACTGAAGCTTTCTTT | - | TRBJ1-1 | few | TRBV7-9
CASSSTSGGRKDTDTQYF | TGTGCCAGCAGCTCGACTAGCGGGGGCCGTAAAGACACAGATACGCAGTATTTT | TRBD2 | TRBJ2-3 | few | TRBV11-2
CASSPYGGGYTF | TGTGCCAGCAGCCCCTATGGGGGTGGCTACACCTTC | - | TRBJ1-2 | few | TRBV7-2
CATSRPPGNTEAFF | TGTGCCACCAGCAGACCCCCGGGAAACACTGAAGCTTTCTTT | - | TRBJ1-1 | - | TRBV15
CASSLDASGGASDTQYF | TGCGCCAGCAGCTTGGATGCTAGCGGGGGGGCCTCAGATACGCAGTATTTT | TRBD2 | TRBJ2-3 | few | TRBV5-1
CASSEREVETGELFF | TGTGCCAGTAGTGAAAGGGAAGTCGAGACCGGGGAGCTGTTTTTT | - | TRBJ2-2 | - | TRBV19
CASKVGLDRLNTEAFF | TGTGCCAGCAAGGTGGGCTTGGACAGGCTGAACACTGAAGCTTTCTTT | TRBD1 | TRBJ1-1 | few | TRBV11-2
CASSRRDTSTDTQYF | TGTGCCAGCAGCCGCCGGGACACCAGCACAGATACGCAGTATTTT | - | TRBJ2-3 | few | TRBV5-4
CASSELRNTEAFF | TGTGCCAGCAGTGAGCTGCGGAACACTGAAGCTTTCTTT | - | TRBJ1-1 | many | TRBV6-1
CASSEYSNSPLHF | TGTGCCAGCAGTGAATACAGCAATTCACCCCTCCACTTT | - | TRBJ1-6 | few | TRBV25-1
CASSKTTVSSTEAFF | TGTGCCAGCAGCAAGACCACCGTTTCGAGCACTGAAGCTTTCTTT | - | TRBJ1-1 | few | TRBV5-5
CASSQQGSGQFF | TGTGCCAGCAGCCAACAGGGCTCAGGGCAGTTCTTC | - | TRBJ2-1 | few | TRBV7-9
CASSAGTVSYNEQFF | TGTGCCAGCAGCGCTGGGACAGTCTCCTACAATGAGCAGTTCTTC | TRBD1 | TRBJ2-1 | - | TRBV7-2
CASRTTGLATSYNEQFF | TGTGCCAGTCGTACCACGGGGCTAGCGACCTCCTACAATGAGCAGTTCTTC | - | TRBJ2-1 | few | TRBV28
CASRITGGPGNTIYF | TGTGCCAGCAGAATAACAGGGGGCCCTGGAAACACCATATATTTT | TRBD1 | TRBJ1-3 | few | TRBV7-2
CAISESSGLAGPDTQYF | TGTGCCATCAGTGAGTCTTCGGGACTAGCGGGGCCAGATACGCAGTATTTT | TRBD2 | TRBJ2-3 | few | TRBV10-3
CASSLLAGVAGELFF | TGTGCCAGCAGTTTGCTAGCGGGAGTGGCCGGGGAGCTGTTTTTT | TRBD2 | TRBJ2-2 | many | TRBV12-3/TRBV12-4
CASSPPGEPSEAFF | TGTGCCAGCAGTCCCCCGGGCGAACCAAGTGAAGCTTTCTTT | - | TRBJ1-1 | - | TRBV6-1
CVSSRGASRSTDTQYF | TGTGTCAGCAGCCGGGGAGCATCCCGAAGCACAGATACGCAGTATTTT | - | TRBJ2-3 | few | TRBV5-4
CASSRQDGPNTGELFF | TGTGCCAGCAGCCGCCAGGACGGACCGAACACCGGGGAGCTGTTTTTT | - | TRBJ2-2 | few | TRBV7-2
CSIPGRGVEEKLFF | TGCAGTATTCCCGGCAGGGGGGTAGAGGAAAAACTGTTTTTT | TRBD1 | TRBJ1-4 | few | TRBV20-1
CAWSATAYEQYF | TGTGCCTGGAGCGCGACTGCCTACGAGCAGTACTTC | - | TRBJ2-7 | - | TRBV30
CASSLGILAGPYEQYF | TGTGCCAGCAGCTTGGGGATACTAGCAGGGCCCTACGAGCAGTACTTC | - | TRBJ2-7 | many | TRBV5-6
CASSLDMSSGKETQYF | TGCGCCAGCAGCTTGGACATGTCTAGCGGCAAAGAGACCCAGTACTTC | TRBD2 | TRBJ2-5 | - | TRBV5-1
CASKLSGAGYEQYF | TGTGCCAGCAAGCTCTCGGGGGCCGGGTACGAGCAGTACTTC | - | TRBJ2-7 | - | TRBV12-3/TRBV12-4
CSIPEAGGYTF | TGCAGCATCCCCGAGGCCGGCGGCTACACCTTC | - | TRBJ1-2 | - | TRBV29-1
CASSYETGGETQYF | TGTGCCAGCAGTTACGAGACAGGGGGAGAGACCCAGTACTTC | TRBD1 | TRBJ2-5 | few | TRBV6-5
CSAKAPLGGQPQHF | TGCAGTGCTAAAGCCCCCTTGGGAGGACAGCCCCAGCATTTT | - | TRBJ1-5 | - | TRBV20-1
CSASRAGVQETQYF | TGCAGTGCTAGTCGAGCGGGGGTTCAAGAGACCCAGTACTTC | TRBD2 | TRBJ2-5 | - | TRBV20-1
CASSSNTGGLHEQYF | TGCGCCAGCAGCTCGAACACAGGGGGCCTCCACGAGCAGTACTTC | TRBD1 | TRBJ2-7 | few | TRBV5-1
CASSFTGTGYYEQYF | TGCGCCAGCAGCTTTACCGGGACAGGCTATTACGAGCAGTACTTC | TRBD1 | TRBJ2-7 | few | TRBV5-1
CASIAPLRNRGSDTGELFF | TGTGCCAGCATTGCGCCCTTGAGGAACAGGGGATCCGACACCGGGGAGCTGTTTTTT | TRBD1 | TRBJ2-2 | few | TRBV11-1